This TCR beta chain was documented in a study of T cell responses to AZD1222 COVID-19 vaccine. V lost 4 bases and J lost 5; bases outside the gene matches: 6. Germline CDR1 and CDR2: LGHNA and YNFKEQ. This CDR3 comprises 15 residues. Sequencing used immunoSEQ multiplex PCR; TCRdb keeps in-frame clones, though not all of them. The data hold around 120,000 clones, with about 85% observed a single time. This receptor was identified in an adult who received the AZD1222 COVID-19 vaccine. Material: peripheral blood, obtained 28 days after the second AZD1222 dose. This chain connects TRBV4-2 to TRBJ2-5, with 11 bases aligning to TRBD1. The CDR3 DNA reads TGTGCCAGCAGCCTCGAGGGGACAGGGGGGGAGACCCAGTACTTC. Its protein product is CASSLEGTGGETQYF.